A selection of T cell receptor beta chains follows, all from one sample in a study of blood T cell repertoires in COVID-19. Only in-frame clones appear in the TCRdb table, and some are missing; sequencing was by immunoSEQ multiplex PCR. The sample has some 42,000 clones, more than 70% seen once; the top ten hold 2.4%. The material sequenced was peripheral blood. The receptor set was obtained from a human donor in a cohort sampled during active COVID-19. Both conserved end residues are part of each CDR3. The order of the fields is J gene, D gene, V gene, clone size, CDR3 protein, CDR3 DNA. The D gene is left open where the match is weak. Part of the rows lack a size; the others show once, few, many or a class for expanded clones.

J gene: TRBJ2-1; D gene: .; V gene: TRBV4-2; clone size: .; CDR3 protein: CASSQAGDNEQFF; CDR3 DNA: TGTGCCAGCAGCCAAGCCGGGGACAATGAGCAGTTCTTC
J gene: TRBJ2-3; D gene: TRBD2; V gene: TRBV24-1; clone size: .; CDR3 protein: CATSDRLRGLAASTDTQYF; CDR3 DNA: TGTGCCACCAGTGATCGCCTCCGGGGACTAGCCGCTAGCACAGATACGCAGTATTTT
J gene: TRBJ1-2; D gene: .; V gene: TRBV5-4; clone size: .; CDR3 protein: CASSRQGAPDYGYTF; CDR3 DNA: TGTGCCAGCAGCCGACAAGGGGCTCCCGACTATGGCTACACCTTC
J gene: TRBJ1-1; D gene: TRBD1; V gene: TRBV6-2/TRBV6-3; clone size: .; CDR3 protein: CASSYSTGGEAFF; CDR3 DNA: TGTGCCAGCAGTTACTCGACAGGGGGGGAAGCTTTCTTT
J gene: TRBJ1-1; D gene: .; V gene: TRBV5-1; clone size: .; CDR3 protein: CASRPDDRNTEAFF; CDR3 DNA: TGCGCCAGCAGACCCGATGACAGGAACACTGAAGCTTTCTTT
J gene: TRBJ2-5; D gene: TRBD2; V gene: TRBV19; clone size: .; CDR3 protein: CASRHSGGVETQYF; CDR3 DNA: TGTGCCAGTAGACATAGCGGGGGGGTGGAGACCCAGTACTTC
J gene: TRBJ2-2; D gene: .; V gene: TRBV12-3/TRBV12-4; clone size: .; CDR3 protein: CASSPGGELFF; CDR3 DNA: TGTGCCAGCAGCCCGGGGGGGGAGCTGTTTTTT
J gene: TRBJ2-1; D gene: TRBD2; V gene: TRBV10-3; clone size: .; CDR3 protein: CAISERLAGNNEQFF; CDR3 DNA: TGTGCCATCAGTGAGCGGCTAGCGGGTAACAATGAGCAGTTCTTC
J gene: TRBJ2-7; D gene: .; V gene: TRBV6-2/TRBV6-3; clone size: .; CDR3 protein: CASSGADSYEQYF; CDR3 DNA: TGTGCCAGCAGTGGGGCAGACTCCTACGAGCAGTACTTC
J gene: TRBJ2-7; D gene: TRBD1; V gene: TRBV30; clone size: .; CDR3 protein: CAWRPGQGTREQYF; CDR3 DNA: TGTGCCTGGAGGCCCGGACAGGGGACGCGCGAGCAGTACTTC
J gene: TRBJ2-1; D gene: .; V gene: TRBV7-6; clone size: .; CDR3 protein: CASSLDFTGSVYNEQFF; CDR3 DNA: TGTGCCAGCAGCTTAGACTTTACGGGGTCCGTCTACAATGAGCAGTTCTTC
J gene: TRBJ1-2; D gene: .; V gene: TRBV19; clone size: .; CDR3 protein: CASSVTGYYGYTF; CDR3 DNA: TGTGCCAGTAGTGTCACAGGGTACTATGGCTACACCTTC
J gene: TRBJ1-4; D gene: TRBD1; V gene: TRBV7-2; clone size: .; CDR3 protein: CASSIDRGWEKLFF; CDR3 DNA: TGTGCCAGCAGCATAGACAGGGGCTGGGAAAAACTGTTTTTT
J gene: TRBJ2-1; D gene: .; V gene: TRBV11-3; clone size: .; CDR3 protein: CASSSLASYNEQFF; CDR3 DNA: TGTGCCAGCAGCTCGCTAGCTTCGTACAATGAGCAGTTCTTC
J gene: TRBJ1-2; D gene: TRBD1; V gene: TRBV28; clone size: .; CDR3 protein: CASRPQGAGYGYTF; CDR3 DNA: TGTGCCAGCAGACCCCAGGGGGCGGGCTATGGCTACACCTTC
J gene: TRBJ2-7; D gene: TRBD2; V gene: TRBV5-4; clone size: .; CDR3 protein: CASSPGGGAGYEQYF; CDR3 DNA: TGTGCCAGCAGCCCGGGGGGGGGCGCAGGATACGAGCAGTACTTC
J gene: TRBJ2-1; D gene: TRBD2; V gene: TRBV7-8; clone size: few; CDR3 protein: CASSLEASGVLSYNEQFF; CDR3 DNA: TGTGCCAGCAGCTTAGAGGCTAGCGGGGTGCTCTCCTACAATGAGCAGTTCTTC
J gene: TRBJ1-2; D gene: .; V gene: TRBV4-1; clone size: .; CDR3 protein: CASSHHPGGRVYGYTF; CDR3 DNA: TGCGCCAGCAGCCACCACCCCGGGGGACGAGTCTATGGCTACACCTTC
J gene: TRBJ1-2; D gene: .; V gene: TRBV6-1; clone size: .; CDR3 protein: CASSGRSGSANQANYGYTF; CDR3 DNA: TGTGCCAGCAGTGGTCGATCCGGGTCGGCGAATCAAGCTAACTATGGCTACACCTTC
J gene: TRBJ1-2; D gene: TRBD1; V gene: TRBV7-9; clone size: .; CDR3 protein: CASSLQGASGYTF; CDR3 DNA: TGTGCCAGCAGCTTACAGGGGGCTTCTGGCTACACCTTC
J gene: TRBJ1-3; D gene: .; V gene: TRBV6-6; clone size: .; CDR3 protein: CASRLFQKSSGNTIYF; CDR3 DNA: TGTGCCAGCAGACTATTCCAAAAGAGCTCTGGAAACACCATATATTTT
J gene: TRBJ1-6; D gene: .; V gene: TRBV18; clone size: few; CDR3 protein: CASSTGQNSPLHF; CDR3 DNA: TGTGCCAGCTCAACCGGACAGAATTCACCCCTCCACTTT
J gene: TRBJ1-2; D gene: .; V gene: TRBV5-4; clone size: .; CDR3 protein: CASSSTGLRNGYTF; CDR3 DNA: TGTGCCAGCAGCTCGACAGGACTGCGGAATGGCTACACCTTC
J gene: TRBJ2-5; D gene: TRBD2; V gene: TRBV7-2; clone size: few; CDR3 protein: CATKPGSGGQETQYF; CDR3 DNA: TGTGCCACCAAGCCGGGAAGCGGGGGACAAGAGACCCAGTACTTC
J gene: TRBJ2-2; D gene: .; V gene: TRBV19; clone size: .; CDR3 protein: CASSPAGASNTGELFF; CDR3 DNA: TGTGCCAGTAGTCCCGCGGGGGCGTCGAACACCGGGGAGCTGTTTTTT
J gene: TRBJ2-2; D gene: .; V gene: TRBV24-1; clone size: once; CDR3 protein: CATSDFSQTGSTGELFF; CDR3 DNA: TGTGCCACCAGTGATTTCAGCCAAACAGGGTCGACCGGGGAGCTGTTTTTT
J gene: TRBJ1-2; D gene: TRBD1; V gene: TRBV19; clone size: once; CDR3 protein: CASTPTGLLYGYTF; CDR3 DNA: TGTGCCAGTACCCCGACAGGGCTCCTCTATGGCTACACCTTC
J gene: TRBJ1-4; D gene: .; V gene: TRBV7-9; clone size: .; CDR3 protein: CASSAGGPYEKLFF; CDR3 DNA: TGTGCCAGCAGTGCAGGTGGCCCCTATGAAAAACTGTTTTTT
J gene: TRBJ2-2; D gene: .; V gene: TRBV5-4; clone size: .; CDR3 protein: CASSLGQNTGELFF; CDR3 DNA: TGTGCCAGCAGCTTGGGACAGAACACCGGGGAGCTGTTTTTT
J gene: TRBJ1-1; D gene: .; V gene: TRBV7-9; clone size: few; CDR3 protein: CASSLTEQANTEAFF; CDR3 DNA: TGTGCCAGCAGCTTAACAGAACAGGCGAACACTGAAGCTTTCTTT
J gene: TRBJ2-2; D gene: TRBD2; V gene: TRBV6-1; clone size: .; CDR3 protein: CASSDGLAGAILYTGELFF; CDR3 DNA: TGTGCCAGCAGTGATGGGCTAGCGGGCGCAATTTTGTACACCGGGGAGCTGTTTTTT
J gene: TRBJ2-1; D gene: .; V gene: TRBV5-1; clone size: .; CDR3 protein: CASRWDTQGQFF; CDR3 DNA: TGCGCCAGCAGATGGGACACCCAGGGGCAGTTCTTC
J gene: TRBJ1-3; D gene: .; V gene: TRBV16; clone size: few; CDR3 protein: CASSQRDSSGNTIYF; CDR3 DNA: TGTGCCAGCAGCCAACGAGACAGCTCTGGAAACACCATATATTTT
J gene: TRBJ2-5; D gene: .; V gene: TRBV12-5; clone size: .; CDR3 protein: CASGLGVHGGETQYF; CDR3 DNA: TGTGCTAGTGGTTTGGGGGTACACGGCGGGGAGACCCAGTACTTC
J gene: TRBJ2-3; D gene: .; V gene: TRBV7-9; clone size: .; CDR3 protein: CASSFHLAGGDTQYF; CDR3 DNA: TGTGCCAGCAGCTTCCACCTCGCCGGGGGAGATACGCAGTATTTT
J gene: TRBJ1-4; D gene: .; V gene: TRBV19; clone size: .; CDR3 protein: CASSATQATNEKLFF; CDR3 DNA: TGTGCCAGTAGTGCGACACAAGCAACTAATGAAAAACTGTTTTTT
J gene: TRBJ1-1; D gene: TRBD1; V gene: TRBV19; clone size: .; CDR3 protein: CASSIDRGSTEAFF; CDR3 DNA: TGTGCCAGTAGTATCGACAGGGGGAGCACTGAAGCTTTCTTT
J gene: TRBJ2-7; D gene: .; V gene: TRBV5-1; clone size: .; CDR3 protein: CASSFGQHSSYEQYF; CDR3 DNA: TGCGCCAGCAGCTTTGGTCAGCACAGCTCCTACGAGCAGTACTTC
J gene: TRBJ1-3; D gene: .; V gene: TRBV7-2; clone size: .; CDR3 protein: CASSDSWKGNTIYF; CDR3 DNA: TGTGCCAGCAGCGACTCGTGGAAGGGAAACACCATATATTTT
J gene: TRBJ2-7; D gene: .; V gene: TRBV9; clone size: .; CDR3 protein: CASNGEASYEQYF; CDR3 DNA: TGTGCCAGCAACGGCGAGGCCTCCTACGAGCAGTACTTC
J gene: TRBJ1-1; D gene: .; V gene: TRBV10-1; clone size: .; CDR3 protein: CASSESLDSRRGAFF; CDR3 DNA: TGCGCCAGCAGTGAGTCTTTAGACAGCCGCCGTGGAGCTTTCTTT
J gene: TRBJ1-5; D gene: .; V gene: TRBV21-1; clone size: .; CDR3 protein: CASSKDGQGNQPQHF; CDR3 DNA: TGTGCCAGCAGCAAAGATGGACAGGGCAATCAGCCCCAGCATTTT
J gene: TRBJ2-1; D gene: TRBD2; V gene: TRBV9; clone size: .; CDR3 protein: CASSVVSSGGLNEQFF; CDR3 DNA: TGTGCCAGCAGCGTAGTATCTAGCGGGGGCCTCAATGAGCAGTTCTTC
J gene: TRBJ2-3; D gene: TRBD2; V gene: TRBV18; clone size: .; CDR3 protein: CASSPFSGGRVDTQYF; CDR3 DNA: TGTGCCAGCTCACCCTTTAGCGGGGGACGTGTAGATACGCAGTATTTT
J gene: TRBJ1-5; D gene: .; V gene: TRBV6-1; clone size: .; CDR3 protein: CASSDQGTANQPQHF; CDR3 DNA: TGTGCCAGCAGTGACCAGGGGACGGCTAATCAGCCCCAGCATTTT
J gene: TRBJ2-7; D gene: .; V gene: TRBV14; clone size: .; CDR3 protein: CASSPGFGPLASYEQYF; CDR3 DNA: TGTGCCAGCAGCCCTGGATTCGGACCGCTAGCCTCCTACGAGCAGTACTTC
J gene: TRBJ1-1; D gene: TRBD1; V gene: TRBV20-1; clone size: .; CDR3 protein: CSASPGRGYTEAFF; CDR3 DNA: TGCAGTGCTAGTCCTGGCAGGGGGTACACTGAAGCTTTCTTT
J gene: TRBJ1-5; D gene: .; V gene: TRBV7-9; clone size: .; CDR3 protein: CASSLSGNQPQHF; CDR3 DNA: TGTGCCAGCAGCCTTTCGGGCAATCAGCCCCAGCATTTT
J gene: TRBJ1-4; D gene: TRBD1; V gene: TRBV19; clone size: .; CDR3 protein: CASRPGQGLYEKLFF; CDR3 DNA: TGTGCCAGTAGACCCGGACAGGGTCTGTATGAAAAACTGTTTTTT
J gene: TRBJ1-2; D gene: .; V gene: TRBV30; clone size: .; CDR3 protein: CAWSGRGGAYGYTF; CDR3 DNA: TGTGCCTGGAGTGGAAGGGGGGGCGCCTATGGCTACACCTTC
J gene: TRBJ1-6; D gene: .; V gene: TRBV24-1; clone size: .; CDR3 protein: CATRRGGGNSPLHF; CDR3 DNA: TGTGCCACCAGGAGAGGGGGAGGGAATTCACCCCTCCACTTT
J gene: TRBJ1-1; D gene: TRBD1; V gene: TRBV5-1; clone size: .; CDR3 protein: CASSGGQMNTEAFF; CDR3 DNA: TGCGCCAGCAGCGGGGGACAGATGAACACTGAAGCTTTCTTT
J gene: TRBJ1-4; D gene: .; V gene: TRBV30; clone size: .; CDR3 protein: CAWTEPGYNEKLFF; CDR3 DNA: TGTGCCTGGACTGAACCGGGGTATAATGAAAAACTGTTTTTT
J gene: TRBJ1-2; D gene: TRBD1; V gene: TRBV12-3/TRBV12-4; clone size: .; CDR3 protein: CASSSTGVNGYTF; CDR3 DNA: TGTGCCAGCAGTTCAACAGGGGTCAATGGCTACACCTTC
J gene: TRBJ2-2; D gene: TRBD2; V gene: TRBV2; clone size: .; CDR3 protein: CASSQQRGETGELFF; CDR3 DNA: TGTGCCAGCAGCCAGCAGCGGGGGGAAACCGGGGAGCTGTTTTTT
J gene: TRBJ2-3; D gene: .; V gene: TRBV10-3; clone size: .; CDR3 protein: CASSPGGIYTQYF; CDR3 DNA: TGTGCCTCTTCCCCCGGGGGTATATATACGCAGTATTTT
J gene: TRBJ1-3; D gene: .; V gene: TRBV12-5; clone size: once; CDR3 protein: CASGPPAGGSGNTIYF; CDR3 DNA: TGTGCTAGTGGCCCTCCCGCCGGGGGGTCTGGAAACACCATATATTTT
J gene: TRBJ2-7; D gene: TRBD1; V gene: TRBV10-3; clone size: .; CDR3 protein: CALPGQGVYEQYF; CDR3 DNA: TGTGCCTTGCCGGGACAGGGGGTTTACGAGCAGTACTTC
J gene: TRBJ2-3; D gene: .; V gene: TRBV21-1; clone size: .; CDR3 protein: CASSLGQDTDTQYF; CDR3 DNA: TGTGCCAGCAGCCTGGGACAGGACACAGATACGCAGTATTTT
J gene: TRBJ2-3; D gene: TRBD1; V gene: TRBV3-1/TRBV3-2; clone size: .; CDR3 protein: CASSQEWPSTGEPTDTQYF; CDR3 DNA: TGTGCCAGCAGCCAAGAGTGGCCGTCGACAGGGGAACCCACAGATACGCAGTATTTT